These T cell receptor beta chains were read from a single sample in a study of T cell responses to AZD1222 COVID-19 vaccine. The repertoire was sequenced with immunoSEQ multiplex PCR; TCRdb's copy has only in-frame clones and lacks some. The sample has 95,000 to 110,000 clones; 80% to 90% are singletons. Specimen: peripheral blood, collected on day 0 of AZD1222 vaccination. Receptors were obtained from an adult in good health. Each CDR3 is given without its conserved first and last residue.

J,V,CDR3
TRBJ2-1,TRBV15,ATSPEGAPRRF
TRBJ1-5,TRBV7-8,ASRPSGVNQPQH
TRBJ2-1,TRBV6-2/TRBV6-3,ASSQLNEQF
TRBJ1-5,TRBV7-8,ASSWADRGQPQH
TRBJ1-1,TRBV13,ASSLTRVTRMNTEAF
TRBJ1-6,TRBV11-1,ASSLPGKNNSPLH
TRBJ1-4,TRBV5-1,ASSGGVGNEKLF
TRBJ1-5,TRBV15,ATSSPGRGGNQPQH
TRBJ2-6,TRBV4-1,ASSHRTGTGANVLT
TRBJ1-1,TRBV10-3,AISVKNTEAF
TRBJ2-1,TRBV12-3/TRBV12-4,ASMGQGVGEQF
TRBJ2-1,TRBV5-5,ASSSHRQGAAEQF
TRBJ2-7,TRBV6-2/TRBV6-3,ASSHNLGQGIYEQY
TRBJ2-7,TRBV27,ASRFYTGGLAGERYEQY
TRBJ2-1,TRBV5-4,ASSGMTSGAHNEQF
TRBJ1-2,TRBV7-2,ASSATNPPNYGYT
TRBJ1-1,TRBV7-8,ASSLASWGGTEAF
TRBJ2-1,TRBV5-5,ASSLGTETNNEQF
TRBJ1-1,TRBV28,ASSSPGRYGAF
TRBJ1-2,TRBV5-1,ASQKDSSSYGYT
TRBJ1-2,TRBV3-1/TRBV3-2,ASSQDAGFYGYT
TRBJ1-6,TRBV6-5,ASSPSSYNSPLH
TRBJ1-1,TRBV6-5,ASSYLQGNTEAF
TRBJ2-3,TRBV28,ASSLIDTQY
TRBJ2-5,TRBV6-2/TRBV6-3,ASSKRRETQY
TRBJ1-1,TRBV7-2,ASNQGGVNTEAF
TRBJ2-1,TRBV24-1,ATSPLLANNEQF
TRBJ1-6,TRBV9,ASSAGEENSPLH
TRBJ1-1,TRBV27,ASSSSSHAEAF
TRBJ2-2,TRBV7-3,ASSSDTGELF
TRBJ1-1,TRBV11-1,ASSLVQGFYTEAF
TRBJ1-1,TRBV7-9,ASSLTGGTEAF
TRBJ1-6,TRBV5-1,ASSFQGANNSPLH
TRBJ1-3,TRBV5-1,ASSLLAGSGNTIY
TRBJ1-5,TRBV10-3,AISAGDNQPQH
TRBJ2-7,TRBV29-1,SVDSSGSPYEQY
TRBJ2-1,TRBV6-6,ASSYSSNEQF
TRBJ2-7,TRBV7-9,ASSLADGYEQY
TRBJ1-5,TRBV7-2,ASSPGGGFGQPQH
TRBJ1-1,TRBV6-1,ASSEQGRMNTEAF
TRBJ1-1,TRBV5-5,ASSLNGGGTEAF
TRBJ2-5,TRBV7-2,ASTPAVGGQETQY
TRBJ2-7,TRBV28,ASRTGQGAYEQY
TRBJ2-1,TRBV7-2,ASSLALAGGASYNEQF
TRBJ1-3,TRBV7-2,ASSPTASGNTIY
TRBJ2-4,TRBV11-3,ASSLDPKNIQY
TRBJ2-1,TRBV3-1/TRBV3-2,ASSQVTSGNLNEQF
TRBJ2-7,TRBV7-2,ASSSAGTGAYEQY
TRBJ1-1,TRBV6-5,ASSLTENTEAF
TRBJ1-5,TRBV5-8,ASSLVHSNQPQH
TRBJ1-2,TRBV28,ASRGPGGYT
TRBJ1-5,TRBV24-1,ATSDLDRNQPQH
TRBJ1-4,TRBV12-3/TRBV12-4,ASSLGEKLF
TRBJ2-5,TRBV5-1,ASSLVQGQETQY
TRBJ2-7,TRBV30,AWSVQQGAVEQY